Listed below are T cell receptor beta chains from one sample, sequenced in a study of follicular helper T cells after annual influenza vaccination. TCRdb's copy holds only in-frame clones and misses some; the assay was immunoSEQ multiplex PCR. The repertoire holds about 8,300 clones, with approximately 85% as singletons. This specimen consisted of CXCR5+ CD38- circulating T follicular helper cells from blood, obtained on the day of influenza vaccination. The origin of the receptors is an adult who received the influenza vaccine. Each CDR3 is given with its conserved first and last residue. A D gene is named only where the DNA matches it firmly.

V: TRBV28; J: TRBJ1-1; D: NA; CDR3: CASKPRGEVNTEAFF
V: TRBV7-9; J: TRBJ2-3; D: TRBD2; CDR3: CASSSGLAGDTDTQYF
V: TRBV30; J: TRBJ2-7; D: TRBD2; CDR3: CAWSRGGGAYEQYF
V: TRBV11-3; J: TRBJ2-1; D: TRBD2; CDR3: CASSPSSGGDNEQFF
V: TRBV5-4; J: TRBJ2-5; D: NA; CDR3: CASSLGIQTQYF
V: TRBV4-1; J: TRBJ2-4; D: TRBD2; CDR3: CASSQDRTGGAKNIQYF
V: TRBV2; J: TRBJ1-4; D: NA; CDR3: CASLINPGEKLFF
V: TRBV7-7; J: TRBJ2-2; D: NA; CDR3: CASSPKGGELFF
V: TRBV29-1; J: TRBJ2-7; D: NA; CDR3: CSAWTTGEEGEQYF
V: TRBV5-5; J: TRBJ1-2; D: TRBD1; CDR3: CASSTGTGEVGYTF
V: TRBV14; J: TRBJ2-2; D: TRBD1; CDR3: CASSQLDRAGGELFF
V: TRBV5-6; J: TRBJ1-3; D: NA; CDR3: CASSMGGRRSGNTIYF
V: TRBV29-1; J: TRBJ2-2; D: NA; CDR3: CSVVAGVTGELFF